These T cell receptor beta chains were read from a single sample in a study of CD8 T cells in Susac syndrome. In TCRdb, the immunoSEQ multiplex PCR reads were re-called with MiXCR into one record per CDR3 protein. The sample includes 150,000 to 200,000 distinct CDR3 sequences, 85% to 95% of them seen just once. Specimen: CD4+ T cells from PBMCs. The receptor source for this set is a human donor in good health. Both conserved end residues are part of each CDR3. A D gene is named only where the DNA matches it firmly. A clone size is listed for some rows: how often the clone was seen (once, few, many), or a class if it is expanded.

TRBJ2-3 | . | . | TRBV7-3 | CASSRNRAPDTQYF | TGTGCCAGCAGCCGTAACAGGGCTCCAGATACGCAGTATTTT
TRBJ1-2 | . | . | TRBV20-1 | CSAREGANYGYTF | TGCAGTGCTAGAGAGGGAGCTAACTATGGCTACACCTTC
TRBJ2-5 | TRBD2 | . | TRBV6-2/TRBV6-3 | CASSLGRTSGSQETQYF | TGTGCCAGCAGTCTCGGGAGGACTAGCGGGAGCCAAGAGACCCAGTACTTC
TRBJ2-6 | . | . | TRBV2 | CASSRGVSGANVLTF | TGTGCCAGCAGTAGGGGGGTCTCTGGGGCCAACGTCCTGACTTTC
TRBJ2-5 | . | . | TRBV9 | CASLGQLDF | TGTGCCAGCCTAGGACAGTTAGACTTC
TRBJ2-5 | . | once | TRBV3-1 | CASRKQGAETQYF | TGTGCCAGCAGGAAACAGGGAGCGGAGACCCAGTACTTC
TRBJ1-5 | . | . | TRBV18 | CASSRRETVSSNQPQHF | TGTGCCAGCTCAAGGAGGGAGACAGTCTCCAGCAATCAGCCCCAGCATTTT
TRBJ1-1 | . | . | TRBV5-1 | CASSGEQGGVNTEAFF | TGCGCCAGCAGCGGAGAACAGGGAGGCGTGAACACTGAAGCTTTCTTT
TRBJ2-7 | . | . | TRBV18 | CASSRRDAAYEQYF | TGTGCCAGCTCACGCCGGGACGCGGCCTACGAGCAGTACTTC
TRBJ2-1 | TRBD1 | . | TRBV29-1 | CSVYGQGLQFF | TGCAGCGTCTACGGACAGGGCCTTCAGTTCTTC
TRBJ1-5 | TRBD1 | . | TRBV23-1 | CARRRGTGGINQPQHF | TGCGCCAGAAGGAGAGGGACAGGGGGCATCAATCAGCCCCAGCATTTT